This T cell receptor beta chain was obtained from a study of shared clonotypes between healthy human individuals. Profiling relied on immunoSEQ multiplex PCR, and the TCRdb table lists in-frame clones only, not all of them. Among 2.3 million or so clones, approximately 93% were seen once, and the ten largest hold 0.35% to 0.45%. Germline V gene sequence: CDR1 KGHSY, CDR2 FQNENV. V lost 0 bases, J lost 3 bases, and 9 bases lay in between. This CDR3 is built from 15 residues. The TCR originated in a young man in good health. Some clones in this sample may be carry-over from other donors' samples. This chain uses TRBV16 with TRBJ1-5; D perhaps matches TRBD1 (5 bases). Sequenced material: naive CD4+ T cells from PBMCs. The subset is: CD45RA+ positively selected. CDR3 DNA sequence: TGTGCCAGCAGCCAATCTGCGACAGTCAATCAGCCCCAGCATTTT. Its translation is CASSQSATVNQPQHF.